The 2 T cell receptor beta chains below were found in one sample sequenced in a study of blood T cells in healthy people across ages. Alongside a J-beta primer mix, a sample-barcoded 5' primer served in a second PCR lasting roughly 6 to 11 cycles. TCRdb passed the 5' RACE reads through MiXCR, listing each CDR3 protein once. The sample yields around 1,700,000 distinct CDR3 sequences, roughly 27% seen once. Material for sequencing was blood. Every receptor here comes from a woman aged 25-40 years in good health.

This chain's CDR3 is CASSIAAYTDTQYF. CDR3 DNA sequence: TGCGCCAGCAGCATAGCGGCGTACACAGATACGCAGTATTTT. The chain recombines TRBV5-1 with TRBJ2-3; tentatively, D is TRBD2 (6 bases). Germline CDR1 SGHRS, CDR2 YFSETQ. CDR3 length: 14 amino acids. V was pared by 4 bases and J by 2 bases, with 11 bases between.

This chain joins TRBV20-1 and TRBJ2-3; 10 nucleotides align to TRBD1. Looked up from germline, CDR1 is DFQATT and CDR2 is SNEGSKA (reference sequence). V was pared by 8 bases and J by 4 bases, with 9 bases of the junction left unmatched. The CDR3 is 14 residues long. The CDR3 region has the DNA TGCAGTTCACCTGGGGACAGGGGCGCAGATACGCAGTATTTT. Encoded protein: CSSPGDRGADTQYF.